A selection of T cell receptor beta chains follows, all from one sample in a study of blood T cell repertoires in COVID-19. Data came from immunoSEQ multiplex PCR; TCRdb stores just in-frame clones and leaves some out. The table records about 63,000 clones, around 84% of them present only once. The source material was peripheral blood. The receptor set was obtained from a human donor in a cohort sampled during active COVID-19. The CDR3 runs from the conserved cysteine through the conserved F or W. A D gene is named only where the DNA matches it firmly. Clone sizes are given selectively: once, few, many, or a class where the clone is expanded.

j_call	clone_size	v_call	cdr3_length	d_call	cdr3_aa	cdr3_nt
TRBJ2-7	.	TRBV15	15	TRBD2	CATSRGLAEDYEQYF	TGTGCCACCAGCAGAGGACTAGCGGAAGACTACGAGCAGTACTTC
TRBJ2-7	few	TRBV19	17	TRBD1	CASSPAAQGQGDYEQYF	TGTGCCAGTAGTCCCGCGGCCCAAGGACAGGGCGACTACGAGCAGTACTTC
TRBJ2-7	.	TRBV5-1	11	.	CASSLASEQYF	TGCGCCAGCAGCTTGGCTAGCGAGCAGTACTTC
TRBJ2-7	.	TRBV7-2	15	.	CASSLKRQRKDEQYF	TGTGCCAGCAGCTTGAAGAGACAAAGAAAGGACGAGCAGTACTTC
TRBJ2-2	once	TRBV24-1	14	.	CATSDPLRAGELFF	TGTGCCACCAGTGATCCGTTGCGGGCCGGGGAGCTGTTTTTT
TRBJ2-1	once	TRBV18	17	TRBD1	CASSPQLTGGPYNEQFF	TGTGCCAGCTCACCACAATTGACAGGGGGCCCGTACAATGAGCAGTTCTTC
TRBJ1-5	.	TRBV11-3	17	.	CASSFGTRSYSNQPQHF	TGTGCCAGCAGCTTCGGGACACGGTCATATAGCAATCAGCCCCAGCATTTT
TRBJ1-2	.	TRBV2	14	.	CASSETWTDDGYTF	TGTGCCAGCAGTGAAACATGGACAGACGATGGCTACACCTTC
TRBJ2-7	.	TRBV20-1	11	.	CSARALGEQYF	TGCAGTGCTAGAGCGCTCGGCGAGCAGTACTTC
TRBJ2-7	.	TRBV28	13	.	CASRAQGSYEQYF	TGTGCCAGCAGAGCACAGGGATCCTACGAGCAGTACTTC
TRBJ2-1	.	TRBV9	15	TRBD2	CASSVSGLAGYEQFF	TGTGCCAGCAGCGTAAGTGGACTAGCGGGCTATGAGCAGTTCTTC
TRBJ2-7	.	TRBV6-2/TRBV6-3	15	TRBD1	CASSYSGRGPYEQYF	TGTGCCAGCAGTTACTCTGGCAGGGGGCCCTACGAGCAGTACTTC
TRBJ1-5	few	TRBV9	14	.	CASSISGGNQPQHF	TGTGCCAGCAGCATCTCGGGGGGCAATCAGCCCCAGCATTTT
TRBJ1-3	once	TRBV3-1/TRBV3-2	13	.	CASSHQGRNTIYF	TGTGCCAGCAGCCACCAGGGTAGAAACACCATATATTTT